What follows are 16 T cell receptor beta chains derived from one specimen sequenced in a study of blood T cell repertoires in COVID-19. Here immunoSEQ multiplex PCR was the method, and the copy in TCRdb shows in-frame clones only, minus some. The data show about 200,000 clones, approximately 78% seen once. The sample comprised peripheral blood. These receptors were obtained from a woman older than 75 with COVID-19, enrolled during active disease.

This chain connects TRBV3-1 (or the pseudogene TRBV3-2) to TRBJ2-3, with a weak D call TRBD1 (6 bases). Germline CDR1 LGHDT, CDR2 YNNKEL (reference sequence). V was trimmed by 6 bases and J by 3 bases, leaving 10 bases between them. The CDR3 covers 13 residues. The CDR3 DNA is TGTGCCAGCAGTGAAAGGGGGACAGATACGCAGTATTTT. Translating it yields CASSERGTDTQYF.

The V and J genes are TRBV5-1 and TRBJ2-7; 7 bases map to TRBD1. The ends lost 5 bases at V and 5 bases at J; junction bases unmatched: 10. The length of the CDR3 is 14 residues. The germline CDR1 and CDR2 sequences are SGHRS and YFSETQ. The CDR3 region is CASSSGQTNHEQYF. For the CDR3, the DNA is TGCGCCAGCAGTTCGGGACAGACGAATCACGAGCAGTACTTC.

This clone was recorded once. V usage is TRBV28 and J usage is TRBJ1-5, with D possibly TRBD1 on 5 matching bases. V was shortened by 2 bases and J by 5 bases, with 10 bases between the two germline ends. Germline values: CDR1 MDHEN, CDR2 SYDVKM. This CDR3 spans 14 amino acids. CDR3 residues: CASSLNRKHQPQHF. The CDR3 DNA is TGTGCCAGCAGTTTAAACAGGAAACATCAGCCCCAGCATTTT.

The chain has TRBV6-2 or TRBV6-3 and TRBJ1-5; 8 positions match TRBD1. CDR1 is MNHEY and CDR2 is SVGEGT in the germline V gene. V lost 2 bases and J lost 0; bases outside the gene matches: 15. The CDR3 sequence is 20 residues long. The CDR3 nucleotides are TGTGCCAGCAGTTACGATCTCAGCGGACAGGGAGCATATAGCAATCAGCCCCAGCATTTT. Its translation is CASSYDLSGQGAYSNQPQHF.

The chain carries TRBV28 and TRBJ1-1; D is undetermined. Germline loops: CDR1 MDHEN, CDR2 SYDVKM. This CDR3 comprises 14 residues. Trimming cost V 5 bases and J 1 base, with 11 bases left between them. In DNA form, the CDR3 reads TGTGCCAGCAGTCGCAGGAGGTGGAACACTGAAGCTTTCTTT. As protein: CASSRRRWNTEAFF.

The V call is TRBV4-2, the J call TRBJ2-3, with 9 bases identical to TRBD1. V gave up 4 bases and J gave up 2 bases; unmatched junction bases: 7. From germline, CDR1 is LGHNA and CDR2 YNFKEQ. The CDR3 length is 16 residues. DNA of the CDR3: TGTGCCAGCAGCCCCTTAGGGACAGGGCTCACAGATACGCAGTATTTT. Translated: CASSPLGTGLTDTQYF.

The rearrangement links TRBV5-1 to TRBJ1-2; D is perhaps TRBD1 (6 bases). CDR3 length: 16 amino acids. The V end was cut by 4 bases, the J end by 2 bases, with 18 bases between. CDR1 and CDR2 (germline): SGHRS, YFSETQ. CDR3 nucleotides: TGCGCCAGCAGCCCCGGGACACCAGGACAGAACTATGGCTACACCTTC. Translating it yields CASSPGTPGQNYGYTF.

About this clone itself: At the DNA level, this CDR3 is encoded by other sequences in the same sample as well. The chain's CDR3 is CASSLQGYTEAFF. DNA of the CDR3: TGTGCCAGCAGTTTGCAGGGCTACACTGAAGCTTTCTTT. V and J are TRBV12-3 or TRBV12-4 and TRBJ1-1; tentative D call: TRBD1 (5 bases). The CDR3 is 13 residues long. V was shortened by 3 bases and J by 3 bases, with 8 bases between the two germline ends.

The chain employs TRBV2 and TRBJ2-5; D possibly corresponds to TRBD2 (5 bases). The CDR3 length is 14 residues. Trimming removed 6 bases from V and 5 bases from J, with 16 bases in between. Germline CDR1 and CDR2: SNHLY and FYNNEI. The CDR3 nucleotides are TGTGCCAGCAGGCTAGCTGCCGGGTTGGAGACCCAGTACTTC. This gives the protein CASRLAAGLETQYF.

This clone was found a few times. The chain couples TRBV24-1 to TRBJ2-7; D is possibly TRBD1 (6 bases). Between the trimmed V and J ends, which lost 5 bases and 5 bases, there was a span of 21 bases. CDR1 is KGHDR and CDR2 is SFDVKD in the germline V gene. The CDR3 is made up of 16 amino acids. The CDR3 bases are TGTGCCACCAGTGCAGGTGTGGGTATCAGGGGCCACGAGCAGTACTTC. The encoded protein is CATSAGVGIRGHEQYF.

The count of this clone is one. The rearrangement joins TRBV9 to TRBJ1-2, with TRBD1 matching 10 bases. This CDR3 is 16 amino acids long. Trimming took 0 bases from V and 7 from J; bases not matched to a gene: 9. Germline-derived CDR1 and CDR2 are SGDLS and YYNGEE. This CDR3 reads CASSVGGTGVSGGYTF. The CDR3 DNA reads TGTGCCAGCAGCGTAGGCGGGACAGGGGTGTCGGGTGGCTACACCTTC.

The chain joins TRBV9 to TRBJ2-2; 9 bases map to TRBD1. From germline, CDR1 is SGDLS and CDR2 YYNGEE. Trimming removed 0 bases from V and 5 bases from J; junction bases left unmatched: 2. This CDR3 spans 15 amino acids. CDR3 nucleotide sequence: TGTGCCAGCAGCGTAGGACAGGGGGGGACCGGGGAGCTGTTTTTT. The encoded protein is CASSVGQGGTGELFF.

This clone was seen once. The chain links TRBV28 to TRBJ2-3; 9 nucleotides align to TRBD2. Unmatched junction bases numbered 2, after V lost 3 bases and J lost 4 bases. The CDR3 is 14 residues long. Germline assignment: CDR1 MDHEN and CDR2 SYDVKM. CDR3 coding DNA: TGTGCCAGCAGTTTGGCGGGAGGGCCAGATACGCAGTATTTT. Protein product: CASSLAGGPDTQYF.

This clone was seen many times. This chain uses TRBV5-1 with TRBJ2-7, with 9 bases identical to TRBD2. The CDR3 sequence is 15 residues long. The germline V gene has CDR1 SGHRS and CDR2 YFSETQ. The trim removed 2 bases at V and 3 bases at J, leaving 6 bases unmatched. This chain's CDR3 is CASSFSSGNLYEQYF. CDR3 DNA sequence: TGCGCCAGCAGCTTCTCTAGCGGGAACCTCTACGAGCAGTACTTC.

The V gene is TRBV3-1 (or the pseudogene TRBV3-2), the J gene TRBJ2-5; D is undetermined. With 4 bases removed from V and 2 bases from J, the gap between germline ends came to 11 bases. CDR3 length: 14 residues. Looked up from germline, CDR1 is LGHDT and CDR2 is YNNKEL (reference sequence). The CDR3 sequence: CASSPGVGQETQYF. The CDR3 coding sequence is TGTGCCAGCAGCCCCGGAGTAGGACAAGAGACCCAGTACTTC.

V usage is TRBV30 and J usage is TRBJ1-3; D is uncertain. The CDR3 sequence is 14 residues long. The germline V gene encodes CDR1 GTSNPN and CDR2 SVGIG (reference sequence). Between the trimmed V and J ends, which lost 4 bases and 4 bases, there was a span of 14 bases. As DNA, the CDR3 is TGTGCCTGGACCGTTGGACTCACGGGAAACACCATATATTTT. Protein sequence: CAWTVGLTGNTIYF.